This TCR gamma chain was recorded in a study of gamma-delta T cells after stem cell transplantation. TCRdb called clones anew from the RT-PCR reads with CATT. The sample has about 420 gamma-chain clones, approximately 2% seen once. To note about this clone: TCRdb pairs this DNA with a much larger clone's protein that differs at residue 14, likely a read error; the protein shown was translated from the DNA.

Germline V gene lookup returns CDR1 GITISATS and CDR2 ISYDGTV (reference sequence). CDR3 size: 16 residues. The source material was gamma-delta T cells. This clonotype was obtained from a human donor. It is not recorded whose cells these are; they may come from a transplant donor. V gene TRGV9 combines with J gene TRGJP. The CDR3 bases are TGTGCCTTGTGGGAGGTGCTAGTGTTGGGCAAAAAAATCAGGGTATTT. This gives the protein CALWEVLVLGKKIRVF.